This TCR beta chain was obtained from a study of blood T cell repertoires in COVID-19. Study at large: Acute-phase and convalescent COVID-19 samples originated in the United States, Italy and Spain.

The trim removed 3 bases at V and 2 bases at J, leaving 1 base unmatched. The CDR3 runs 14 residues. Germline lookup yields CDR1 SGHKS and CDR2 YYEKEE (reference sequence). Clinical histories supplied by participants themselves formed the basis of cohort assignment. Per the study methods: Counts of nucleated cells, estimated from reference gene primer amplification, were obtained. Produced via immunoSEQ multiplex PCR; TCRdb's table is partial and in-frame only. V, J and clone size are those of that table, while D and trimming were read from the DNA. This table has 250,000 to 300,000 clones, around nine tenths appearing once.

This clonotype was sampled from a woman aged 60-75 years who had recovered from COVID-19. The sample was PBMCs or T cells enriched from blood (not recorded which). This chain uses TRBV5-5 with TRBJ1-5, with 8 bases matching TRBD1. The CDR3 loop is CASSSTGGNQPQHF. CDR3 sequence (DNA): TGTGCCAGCAGCTCGACAGGGGGCAATCAGCCCCAGCATTTT.